This T cell receptor (beta chain) derives from a study of tumor-infiltrating lymphocytes in primary liver carcinoma. Per germline, CDR1 SGHAT and CDR2 FQNNGV. The V and J ends lost 0 bases and 4 bases respectively, with 8 bases between them. The CDR3 is made up of 14 amino acids. This clonotype was detected many times. Alongside blood RNA obtained from unsorted whole blood, germline DNA was also extracted. TCR beta cDNA was prepared out of 450 to 500 ng total RNA by means of a constant-region primer. Three nested multiplex PCR rounds, a slightly modified ARM-PCR, produced the libraries for TCR beta. A C-beta reverse primer and TRBV1-TRBV30 forward primers served in each of the first two PCR rounds, at ten to eleven cycles apiece. Each CDR3 protein is one row after TCRdb ran MiXCR on the multiplex PCR reads. In the table there are roughly 330,000 distinct CDR3 sequences, roughly two thirds of which are singletons.

The receptor was isolated from a man aged 35-49 years with primary liver carcinoma and hepatitis B virus infection. The sequencing sample was made of peripheral blood. The chain combines TRBV11-2 with TRBJ2-3; no clear D gene. The CDR3 reads CASSLEGGPDTQYF. In DNA, the CDR3 is TGTGCCAGCAGCTTAGAGGGCGGACCAGATACGCAGTATTTT.